This TCR beta chain appears in the sequencing data of a study of cytotoxic CD8 clonotypes in ibrutinib-treated CLL. Findings and caveats of the study: Ibrutinib response saw clonality rise, and progression saw it return toward baseline. Clonality at baseline surpassed age-matched healthy donors and tracked circulating CD8+ T-cell counts. The public clonotypes identified were infrequent and showed contraction or stability on treatment.

Clones were sequenced by immunoSEQ multiplex PCR, and TCRdb holds only the in-frame ones, with some missing. The table shows about 130,000 clones, with about three quarters occurring only once. V lost 4 bases and J 6 bases, leaving 10 bases between the germline ends. There are 13 residues in the CDR3. Germline values: CDR1 ENHRY, CDR2 SYGVKD. Comment on this clone: Its specificity is not known.

The clonotype comes from a human donor with chronic lymphocytic leukemia. Sequenced material: PBMCs, taken after 24 months of ibrutinib treatment. The chain uses TRBV10-3 and TRBJ1-3; D uncertain. CDR3 DNA sequence: TGTGCCATCAGTGCGGGCCTAGAAAACACCATATATTTT. Protein sequence: CAISAGLENTIYF.